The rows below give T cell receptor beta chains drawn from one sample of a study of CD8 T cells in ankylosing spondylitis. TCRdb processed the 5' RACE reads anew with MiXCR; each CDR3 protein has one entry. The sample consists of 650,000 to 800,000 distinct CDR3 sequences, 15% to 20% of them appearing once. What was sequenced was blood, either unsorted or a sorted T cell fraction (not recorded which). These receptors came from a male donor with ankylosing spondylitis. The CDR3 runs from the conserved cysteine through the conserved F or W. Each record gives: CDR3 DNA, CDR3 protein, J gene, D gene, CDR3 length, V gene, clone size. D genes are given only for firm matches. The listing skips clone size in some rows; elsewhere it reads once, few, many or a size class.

TGTGCCAGCAGCTCTGCCCCCCCGGACAGGGCGGTTGGCTACACCTTC CASSSAPPDRAVGYTF TRBJ1-2 TRBD1 16 TRBV6-1 NA
TGCGCCAGCAGCTTGGAACAGGGGCTGCACACTGAAGCTTTCTTT CASSLEQGLHTEAFF TRBJ1-1 TRBD1 15 TRBV5-1 many
TGTGCCAGCAGCAAAGGACCGCACTATGGCTACACCTTC CASSKGPHYGYTF TRBJ1-2 NA 13 TRBV5-6 few
TGTGCCCTTGGGACAGGACAATCACCCCTCCACTTT CALGTGQSPLHF TRBJ1-6 TRBD1 12 TRBV10-3 few
TGTGCCAGCAGCTTAGTGGTGGAGGGCAATCAGCCCCAGCATTTT CASSLVVEGNQPQHF TRBJ1-5 NA 15 TRBV7-2 NA
TGTGCCAGCAGTTTATTGGGGCGGCAGGCTGAAGCTTTCTTT CASSLLGRQAEAFF TRBJ1-1 NA 14 TRBV28 few
TGCAGTGCTAGAGATCCGGAGTGGGGTAATGAAAAACTGTTTTTT CSARDPEWGNEKLFF TRBJ1-4 NA 15 TRBV20-1 NA
TGCGCCAGCCGGTGGAGGGACACCGGGGAGCTGTTTTTT CASRWRDTGELFF TRBJ2-2 NA 13 TRBV5-1 few
TGCAGTGCCTTTGGGGGCAGGGTTGGTGAAAAACTGTTTTTT CSAFGGRVGEKLFF TRBJ1-4 NA 14 TRBV20-1 few
TGTGCCAGCAGTTATGGCACACAAGGTGATAATGAGCAGTTCTTC CASSYGTQGDNEQFF TRBJ2-1 NA 15 TRBV6-5 few
TGCGCCAGCAAAATGGAGGCGGGAGCCAACTACGAGCAGTACTTC CASKMEAGANYEQYF TRBJ2-7 TRBD2 15 TRBV5-1 few
TGTGCCAGCAGCTCCGCGGCAGCGGGGTCCAATGAAAAACTGTTTTTT CASSSAAAGSNEKLFF TRBJ1-4 NA 16 TRBV7-2 NA
TGCAGTGCTATCGCGACAGTCTATGGCTACACCTTC CSAIATVYGYTF TRBJ1-2 NA 12 TRBV20-1 NA
TGCGCCAGCAGCCACCCCCACGAGACCCAGTACTTC CASSHPHETQYF TRBJ2-5 NA 12 TRBV4-1 NA
TGTGCCAGCAGACGGATGACTAGCAACTACGAGCAGTACTTC CASRRMTSNYEQYF TRBJ2-7 TRBD2 14 TRBV6-2/TRBV6-3 NA
TGTGCCAGCAGCCATTTCGACAGGGGGCTAGCCGGGGAGCTGTTTTTT CASSHFDRGLAGELFF TRBJ2-2 TRBD1 16 TRBV7-3 NA
TGTGCCAGCAGTTCCCGGTCTCAGGGGGCACACTACGAGCAGTACTTC CASSSRSQGAHYEQYF TRBJ2-7 TRBD1 16 TRBV12-3/TRBV12-4 NA
TGCGCCAGCAGCCCTCGGGACCCGTCCTACAATGAGCAGTTCTTC CASSPRDPSYNEQFF TRBJ2-1 NA 15 TRBV4-1 few
TGTGCCAGCAGTTTAGGTATCGGGGGACTGAACACTGAAGCTTTCTTT CASSLGIGGLNTEAFF TRBJ1-1 NA 16 TRBV28 few
TGTGCCAGCAGTACCCTTTCTGAAGCTTTCTTT CASSTLSEAFF TRBJ1-1 NA 11 TRBV6-5 NA
TGTGCCAGCAGCTTGGATAGCGGGAGGTCTCGCAATGAGCAGTTCTTC CASSLDSGRSRNEQFF TRBJ2-1 TRBD2 16 TRBV13 NA
TGCAGTGCCGGACTAGCTAACTACGAGCAGTACTTC CSAGLANYEQYF TRBJ2-7 TRBD2 12 TRBV20-1 few
TGTGCCAGCAGCGTAGCCGCGGGTAACCCCTACGAGCAGTACTTC CASSVAAGNPYEQYF TRBJ2-7 NA 15 TRBV9 NA
TGCAGCGCAGCTACTAGCCACGAGCAGTACTTC CSAATSHEQYF TRBJ2-7 NA 11 TRBV29-1 NA
TGCAGTGCCAAAGTCGGGGCCGGACAGGGTCTAAATGAGCAGTTCTTC CSAKVGAGQGLNEQFF TRBJ2-1 TRBD1 16 TRBV20-1 NA
TGTGCCAGCAGCTTAAGTACAGGGTACCAAGAGACCCAGTACTTC CASSLSTGYQETQYF TRBJ2-5 NA 15 TRBV7-2 NA
TGTGCCAGCAGCCAAGGACTAGCGGGCCCTGATACGCAGTATTTT CASSQGLAGPDTQYF TRBJ2-3 TRBD2 15 TRBV3-1 few
TGTGCCATCGGGAATGGAGCGGAAGGAGGCAATGAGCAGTTCTTC CAIGNGAEGGNEQFF TRBJ2-1 NA 15 TRBV10-3 many
TGTGCCAGCAGCTTGGGTGCTCGGACAGAGACCTACGAGCAGTACTTC CASSLGARTETYEQYF TRBJ2-7 NA 16 TRBV5-5 NA
TGTGCCAGCAGTGAAGGGACAGGGGGCAGCACAGATACGCAGTATTTT CASSEGTGGSTDTQYF TRBJ2-3 TRBD1 16 TRBV6-1 NA
TGCAGCGCCGGCGGGGGCTCCTACGAGCAGTACTTC CSAGGGSYEQYF TRBJ2-7 TRBD2 12 TRBV20-1 many
TGTGCCAGCAGAGAAGGGGGCGCCTCCTACGAGCAGTACTTC CASREGGASYEQYF TRBJ2-7 TRBD1 14 TRBV28 NA
TGCAGCGCCGACCCCTATGGCTACACCTTC CSADPYGYTF TRBJ1-2 NA 10 TRBV29-1 NA
TGTGCCAGCAGCTTAAGGCAGGGGGCCTTGAATGAGCAGTTCTTC CASSLRQGALNEQFF TRBJ2-1 TRBD1 15 TRBV11-3 few
TGTGCCAGCAGCATAGGGACTAGCCTGGGCAATGAGCAGTTCTTC CASSIGTSLGNEQFF TRBJ2-1 TRBD2 15 TRBV5-5 few
TGTGCCAGCATGTTTGGCGGGGGTGATACGGAGCTGTTTTTT CASMFGGGDTELFF TRBJ2-2 TRBD2 14 TRBV7-9 NA
TGCAGTGCTAGGCCGAGGTCTAGCGGGGGTATCAATGAGCAGTTCTTC CSARPRSSGGINEQFF TRBJ2-1 TRBD2 16 TRBV20-1 few
TGTGCCAGCAAAGAGTACAATGAGCAGTTCTTC CASKEYNEQFF TRBJ2-1 NA 11 TRBV27 many
TGCGCCAGCAGTGAAAAAACAGGCTATAACTATGGCTACACCTTC CASSEKTGYNYGYTF TRBJ1-2 NA 15 TRBV10-2 NA
TGCGCCAGCAGCCAAATTACTAGTGTCAATGAGCAGTTCTTC CASSQITSVNEQFF TRBJ2-1 NA 14 TRBV4-1 NA
TGTGCCAGCAGTTTAGCAGGCCCCCGCACAGATACGCAGTATTTT CASSLAGPRTDTQYF TRBJ2-3 NA 15 TRBV12-3/TRBV12-4 NA
TGTGCCAGCCTTTCGGGGGTCGGGGAAAAACTGTTTTTT CASLSGVGEKLFF TRBJ1-4 NA 13 TRBV12-3/TRBV12-4 NA
TGTGCCAGCAATTACCGTATGAACACTGAAGCTTTCTTT CASNYRMNTEAFF TRBJ1-1 NA 13 TRBV2 few
TGTGCCAGCAGTGAATCGGGACCCCGAAGCAATGAGCAGTTCTTC CASSESGPRSNEQFF TRBJ2-1 NA 15 TRBV25-1 few
TGTGCCAGCAGTTTACGGAGGCAACCCTCCTACGAGCAGTACTTC CASSLRRQPSYEQYF TRBJ2-7 NA 15 TRBV27 few
TGCAGTGCTAGGCGGCAGGAAGCCTCTTACGAGCAGTACTTC CSARRQEASYEQYF TRBJ2-7 NA 14 TRBV20-1 few
TGCAGCGTTGTGGGCAGGGGAACCGGGGAGCTGTTTTTT CSVVGRGTGELFF TRBJ2-2 NA 13 TRBV29-1 few